The 13 T cell receptor beta chains below all came from one sample that was sequenced in a study of cytomegalovirus exposure and HLA in healthy donors. The repertoire was sequenced with immunoSEQ multiplex PCR; TCRdb's copy has only in-frame clones and lacks some. This sample has over 200,000 clones, with 70% to 90% found just once. The material sequenced was PBMCs. The receptors shown here come from a woman aged 18-30 years in good health and CMV-seronegative.

This sequence joins TRBV27 and TRBJ2-4; D is possibly TRBD2 (5 bases). The CDR3 runs 14 residues. The V end lost 2 bases, the J end lost 6 bases, and 11 bases lay between the germline ends. CDR1 is MNHEY, CDR2 SMNVEV, per germline (reference sequence). CDR3 sequence (DNA): TGTGCCAGCAGTTTAGGCAACCGGGGAAACATTCAGTACTTC. Translating gives CASSLGNRGNIQYF.

The rearrangement joins TRBV7-9 to TRBJ2-1, with TRBD2 matching over 9 bases. J was trimmed by 5 bases and V by 1 base; bases with no gene match: 12. CDR3 size: 18 residues. CDR1 is SEHNR, CDR2 FQNEAQ, per germline (reference sequence). The CDR3 sequence: CASSLVTHRREGNNEQFF. In DNA, the CDR3 is TGTGCCAGCAGCTTAGTGACCCATCGGCGGGAGGGGAACAATGAGCAGTTCTTC.

The chain's CDR3 is CASSLSYSGNTIYF. CDR3 DNA: TGTGCCAGCTCACTGAGTTACTCTGGAAACACCATATATTTT. The chain has TRBV18 and TRBJ1-3; D is ambiguous. The V end lost 4 bases, the J end lost 0 bases, and 7 bases lay between the germline ends. The CDR3 sequence is 14 residues long. Germline-derived CDR1 and CDR2 are KGHSH and LQKENI.

The table lists this clone with a count of one. The CDR3 is CASSFTTGITNEQFF. CDR3 DNA sequence: TGTGCCAGCAGCTTTACCACCGGGATAACTAATGAGCAGTTCTTC. The chain links TRBV7-9 to TRBJ2-1, with D possibly matching TRBD2 (5 bases). Trimming took 3 bases from V and 7 from J, leaving 16 bases between them. Looked up from germline, CDR1 is SEHNR and CDR2 is FQNEAQ (reference sequence). CDR3 length: 15 amino acids.

Only a few counts were recorded for this clone. This chain joins TRBV7-8 and TRBJ1-5, with a weak D call TRBD1 (6 bases). The CDR3 covers 13 residues. Per germline, CDR1 SGHVS and CDR2 FQNEAQ. V gave up 5 bases and J gave up 4 bases, with 9 bases separating them. DNA of the CDR3: TGTGCCAGCAGCCCAGGGGTGAATCAGCCCCAGCATTTT. It specifies CASSPGVNQPQHF.

The V and J genes are TRBV6-1 and TRBJ1-5; D is possibly TRBD1 (6 bases). V lost 4 bases, J lost 4 bases, and 20 bases lay in between. CDR1 and CDR2 (germline): MNHNS, SASEGT. The CDR3 consists of 17 residues. The CDR3 region is CASSGDRTDRVNQPQHF. The CDR3 DNA reads as TGTGCCAGCAGTGGTGACAGGACCGATAGAGTAAATCAGCCCCAGCATTTT.

The chain couples TRBV28 to TRBJ1-1; 7 nucleotides align to TRBD1. The germline gives CDR1 MDHEN, CDR2 SYDVKM. This CDR3 spans 15 amino acids. With V trimmed by 3 bases and J by 1 base, 5 bases remained unmatched. The CDR3 reads CASSFGTDKNTEAFF. CDR3 in DNA: TGTGCCAGCAGTTTCGGGACAGATAAGAACACTGAAGCTTTCTTT. The full variable domain, completed using reference TRBV28 and TRBJ1-1, is DVKVTQSSRYLVKRTGEKVFLECVQDMDHENMFWYRQDPGLGLRLIYFSYDVKMKEKGDIPEGYSVSREKKERFSLILESASTNQTSMYLCASSFGTDKNTEAFFGQGTRLTVV.

The chain joins TRBV5-4 to TRBJ2-7; 9 bases line up with TRBD1. From germline, CDR1 is SGHNT and CDR2 YYREEE (reference sequence). V dropped 7 bases and J dropped 3; count of bases not matched to a gene: 8. The CDR3 totals 14 residues. The CDR3 spells CASSVGQGHYEQYF. In DNA form, the CDR3 reads TGTGCCAGCTCCGTGGGACAGGGCCACTACGAGCAGTACTTC.

The chain uses TRBV27 and TRBJ2-7; 11 bases are a match to TRBD2. The junction had 8 bases not matched to a gene; V was cut back by 6 bases and J by 4 bases. CDR1 and CDR2 (germline): MNHEY, SMNVEV (reference sequence). This CDR3 comprises 15 residues. CDR3 bases: TGTGCCAGCAGAAAACCCCGGACTAGCGGGTACGAGCAGTACTTC. Protein: CASRKPRTSGYEQYF.

This chain uses TRBV7-2 with TRBJ2-1; weak D call: TRBD2 (6 bases). V was pared by 5 bases and J by 9 bases, with 32 bases between. From germline, CDR1 is SGHTA and CDR2 FQGNSA. The CDR3 has 19 amino acids. The CDR3 protein is CASSQSPTWVSVVGSEQFF. As DNA, the CDR3 is TGTGCCAGCAGCCAAAGCCCCACATGGGTTTCCGTGGTCGGGAGTGAGCAGTTCTTC.

This chain links TRBV28 with TRBJ1-1; TRBD1 agrees at 8 bases. The CDR3 spans 15 residues. Germline trimming cut 2 bases from V and 2 bases from J; bases unmatched to any gene: 4. Germline V lookup: CDR1 MDHEN, CDR2 SYDVKM. CDR3 loop: CASSLPGQGNTEAFF. DNA of the CDR3: TGTGCCAGCAGTTTACCCGGACAGGGTAACACTGAAGCTTTCTTT.

This sequence joins TRBV28 and TRBJ1-5, with no clear D. CDR3 length: 11 amino acids. Looked up from germline, CDR1 is MDHEN and CDR2 is SYDVKM. V lost 6 bases, J lost 9 bases, and 9 bases lay in between. The CDR3 DNA sequence: TGTGCCAGCAGCCCGGGTTGGCCCCAGCATTTT. The encoded protein is CASSPGWPQHF. The full variable domain, in which reference TRBV28 and TRBJ1-5 provide the parts outside the CDR3, is DVKVTQSSRYLVKRTGEKVFLECVQDMDHENMFWYRQDPGLGLRLIYFSYDVKMKEKGDIPEGYSVSREKKERFSLILESASTNQTSMYLCASSPGWPQHFGDGTRLSIL.

This chain links TRBV11-2 with TRBJ2-3; 7 bases align to TRBD2. The CDR3 has 15 residues. The V gene end was trimmed by 7 bases and the J gene end by 3 bases; junction bases not matched to a gene: 10. Germline V gene data show CDR1 as SGHAT and CDR2 as FQNNGV. The CDR3 DNA is TGTGCCAGCAACCCTGGGAGGGAGAGGACAGATACGCAGTATTTT. Translated, it gives CASNPGRERTDTQYF.